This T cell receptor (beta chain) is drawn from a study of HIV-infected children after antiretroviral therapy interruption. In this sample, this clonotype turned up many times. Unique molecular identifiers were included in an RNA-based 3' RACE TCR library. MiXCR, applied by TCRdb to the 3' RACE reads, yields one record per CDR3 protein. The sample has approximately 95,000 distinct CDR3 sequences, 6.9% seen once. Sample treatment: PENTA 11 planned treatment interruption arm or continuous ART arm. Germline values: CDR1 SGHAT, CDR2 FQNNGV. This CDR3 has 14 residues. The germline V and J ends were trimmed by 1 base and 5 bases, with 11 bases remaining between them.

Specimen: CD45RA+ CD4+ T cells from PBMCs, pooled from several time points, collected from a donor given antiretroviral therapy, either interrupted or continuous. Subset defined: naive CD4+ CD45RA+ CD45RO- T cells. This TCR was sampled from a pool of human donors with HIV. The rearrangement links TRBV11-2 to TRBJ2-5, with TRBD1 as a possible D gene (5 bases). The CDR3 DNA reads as TGTGCCAGCAGCTTAGCCCAGGGTTTGGAGACCCAGTACTTC. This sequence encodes CASSLAQGLETQYF.